The T cell receptor (beta chain) described here comes from a study of cytotoxic CD8 clonotypes in ibrutinib-treated CLL. Looking at the study overall: Samples yielded averages of some 240,000 productive templates and 75,000 to 95,000 productive rearrangements.

Method: immunoSEQ multiplex PCR; TCRdb's copy keeps in-frame clones and lacks some. The sample records approximately 160,000 clones, about 88% being singletons. Germline assignment: CDR1 SGHNT and CDR2 YYREEE (reference sequence). This CDR3 is built from 11 residues. The V end was cut by 2 bases, the J end by 0 bases, with 0 bases between. This chain connects TRBV5-4 to TRBJ2-7; D not certain. The sequencing here drew on PBMCs, taken at disease progression, from a patient treated with ibrutinib. The clonotype was recovered from a human donor with chronic lymphocytic leukemia. The CDR3 sequence: CASSFSYEQYF. The CDR3 nucleotides read TGTGCCAGCAGCTTCTCCTACGAGCAGTACTTC. Filled out from reference TRBV5-4 and TRBJ2-7, the complete variable domain reads ETGVTQSPTHLIKTRGQQVTLRCSSQSGHNTVSWYQQALGQGPQFIFQYYREEENGRGNFPPRFSGLQFPNYSSELNVNALELDDSALYLCASSFSYEQYFGPGTRLTVT.